This passage covers 2 T cell receptor beta chains from one sample sequenced in a study of blood T cell repertoires in COVID-19. The table came from immunoSEQ multiplex PCR; TCRdb's copy has only in-frame clones and leaves some out. The repertoire consists of under 8,500 clones, with 89% occurring once and the leading ten covering about 10%. Material: peripheral blood. These receptors came from a man aged 65 to 85 with active COVID-19.

This chain connects TRBV11-2 to TRBJ2-3; D is perhaps TRBD2 (5 bases). Germline CDR1 is SGHAT and CDR2 is FQNNGV. The V gene lost 4 bases and the J gene lost 0 bases, with 17 bases spanning the gap. This CDR3 region has 17 residues. The CDR3 DNA sequence: TGTGCCAGCAGCTCTGATAAGGGCCGGGGTAGCACAGATACGCAGTATTTT. Translated: CASSSDKGRGSTDTQYF. Full variable domain (remainder filled in from reference TRBV11-2 and TRBJ2-3): EAGVAQSPRYKIIEKRQSVAFWCNPISGHATLYWYQQILGQGPKLLIQFQNNGVVDDSQLPKDRFSAERLKGVDSTLKIQPAKLEDSAVYLCASSSDKGRGSTDTQYFGPGTRLTVL.

A few counts support this clone. This chain links TRBV2 with TRBJ1-2; 7 bases are shared with TRBD1. Germline assignment: CDR1 SNHLY and CDR2 FYNNEI. The CDR3 runs 15 residues. Losses at the gene ends were 6 bases for V and 2 bases for J; bases not matched to a gene: 9. CDR3 protein: CASRKETGTNYGYTF. CDR3 nucleotides: TGTGCCAGCAGGAAGGAGACAGGGACAAACTATGGCTACACCTTC.